Presented here are 29 T cell receptor beta chains from one specimen sequenced in a study of cytomegalovirus exposure and HLA in healthy donors. Primers for the PCR totalled 60 Vbeta and 13 Jbeta. Only in-frame clones appear in the TCRdb table, and some are missing; sequencing was by immunoSEQ multiplex PCR. The repertoire holds 250,000 to 350,000 clones, with approximately 90% as singletons. Sample: PBMCs. The receptor set was obtained from a woman in her late teens or twenties in good health and CMV-seronegative.

This chain connects TRBV19 to TRBJ2-5, with 10 bases aligning to TRBD1. Unmatched junction bases numbered 2, after V lost 6 bases and J lost 4 bases. This CDR3 contains 13 residues. CDR1 and CDR2 (germline): LNHDA, SQIVND (reference sequence). CDR3 residues: CASRDRGGETQYF. CDR3 coding DNA: TGTGCCAGTAGGGACAGGGGGGGAGAGACCCAGTACTTC.

This clone has more than one count but fewer than ten. Distinct nucleotide sequences in the sample also encode this CDR3. The chain carries TRBV27 and TRBJ1-6; weak D call: TRBD1 (5 bases). This CDR3 comprises 17 residues. V lost 2 bases and J 5 bases, leaving 16 bases between the germline ends. Germline V gene data show CDR1 as MNHEY and CDR2 as SMNVEV (reference sequence). The CDR3 DNA follows: TGTGCCAGCAGTTTAAGTGGGGATGGGGCAAATAATTCACCCCTCCACTTT. Encoded protein: CASSLSGDGANNSPLHF.

This chain's CDR3 is CASGGFSGANVLTF. The DNA for the CDR3 is TGTGCCAGCGGGGGCTTCTCTGGGGCCAACGTCCTGACTTTC. J is TRBJ2-6 and V is TRBV9; D might be TRBD1 (6 bases). This CDR3 spans 14 amino acids. CDR1 is SGDLS and CDR2 is YYNGEE in the germline V gene. Trimming cost V 7 bases and J 0 bases, with 8 bases left between them.

The chain joins TRBV18 to TRBJ2-3; 7 bases align to TRBD2. This CDR3 contains 16 residues. Germline CDR1 is KGHSH and CDR2 is LQKENI. Germline trimming cut 3 bases from V and 2 bases from J; bases unmatched to any gene: 8. The CDR3 region has the DNA TGTGCCAGCTCACCTCGAGCTCGGGGGGACACAGATACGCAGTATTTT. Residues: CASSPRARGDTDTQYF.

The rearrangement uses TRBV30 and TRBJ2-3, with 13 bases identical to TRBD2. Unmatched junction bases numbered 20, after V lost 3 bases and J lost 8 bases. Germline V gene lookup returns CDR1 GTSNPN and CDR2 SVGIG (reference sequence). This CDR3 has 19 amino acids. Written as DNA, the CDR3 is TGTGCCTGGAGCGCCGGGACTAGCGGGGTGGAGGGTCTAGCAGGTACGCAGTATTTT. It yields the protein CAWSAGTSGVEGLAGTQYF.

This chain uses TRBV19 with TRBJ1-5; D remains ambiguous. The germline CDR1 and CDR2 sequences are LNHDA and SQIVND (reference sequence). The CDR3 runs to 13 residues. V lost 1 base and J lost 3, with 4 bases in between. This chain's CDR3 is CASSIADNQPQHF. In DNA, the CDR3 is TGTGCCAGTAGTATAGCAGACAATCAGCCCCAGCATTTT.

The genes are TRBV7-9 and TRBJ1-1; D unclear. In germline, CDR1 is SEHNR, CDR2 FQNEAQ (reference sequence). V lost 6 bases, J lost 10 bases, and 15 bases lay in between. This CDR3 is built from 12 residues. In DNA form, the CDR3 reads TGTGCCAGCAGACTATCGCAGAATGCAGCTTTCTTT. Translation gives CASRLSQNAAFF.

This sequence joins TRBV9 and TRBJ2-1, with 13 bases matching TRBD2. V lost 4 bases to trimming and J lost 8 bases; unmatched junction nucleotides: 9. The CDR3 length is 16 residues. Germline V gene data show CDR1 as SGDLS and CDR2 as YYNGEE. The CDR3 bases are TGTGCCAGCAGCCTTCGGACTAGCGGGGGAGTAGATGAGCAGTTCTTC. It specifies CASSLRTSGGVDEQFF.

The chain has TRBV6-6 and TRBJ2-3, with D uncertain. CDR1 is MNHNY and CDR2 is SVGAGI in the germline V gene (reference sequence). The CDR3 contains 15 residues. V lost 4 bases, J lost 1 base, and 12 bases lay in between. CDR3 amino acids: CASSSTTLGTDTQYF. DNA of the CDR3: TGTGCCAGCAGTTCCACTACCCTGGGCACAGATACGCAGTATTTT.

The CDR3, as DNA: TGTGCCAGCAGCTTCGGTGACAGGAAGCAAGAGACCCAGTACTTC. Amino acid sequence: CASSFGDRKQETQYF. This rearrangement joins TRBV5-8 to TRBJ2-5; weak D call: TRBD1 (6 bases). This CDR3 has 15 residues. Trimming left V 2 bases short and J 2 bases short, with 13 bases between. From germline, CDR1 is SGHTS and CDR2 YDEGEE.

V usage is TRBV15 and J usage is TRBJ2-1; 9 bases are shared with TRBD1. The trim removed 4 bases at V and 2 bases at J, leaving 6 bases unmatched. The CDR3 totals 16 residues. The V gene's germline CDR1 is LNHNV and CDR2 YYDKDF (reference sequence). DNA of the CDR3: TGTGCCACCAGCAACCGACAGGGGGAAACCTACAATGAGCAGTTCTTC. It encodes CATSNRQGETYNEQFF.

This chain connects TRBV4-1 to TRBJ1-2, with a tentative D call TRBD1 (5 bases). The V gene's germline CDR1 is MGHRA and CDR2 YSYEKL. CDR3 length: 14 residues. Trimming shortened V by 1 base and J by 7 bases, and 13 bases separated the two germline ends. The CDR3 coding sequence is TGCGCCAGCAGCCAAGGTCAGGGCCCTATTGGCTACACCTTC. Its translation is CASSQGQGPIGYTF.

V usage is TRBV27 and J usage is TRBJ2-6, with a tentative D call TRBD1 (6 bases). V was trimmed by 7 bases and J by 4 bases, leaving 8 bases between them. The CDR3 spans 13 residues. In germline, CDR1 is MNHEY, CDR2 SMNVEV (reference sequence). DNA of the CDR3: TGTGCCAGCAATGGGGGCGGGGCCAACGTCCTGACTTTC. Its protein is CASNGGGANVLTF. Supplemented by reference TRBV27 and TRBJ2-6, the full variable domain reads EAQVTQNPRYLITVTGKKLTVTCSQNMNHEYMSWYRQDPGLGLRQIYYSMNVEVTDKGDVPEGYKVSRKEKRNFPLILESPSPNQTSLYFCASNGGGANVLTFGAGSRLTVL.

The chain joins TRBV19 to TRBJ1-2; D gene ambiguous. Trimming shortened V by 1 base and J by 5 bases, and 11 bases separated the two germline ends. Germline CDR1 LNHDA, CDR2 SQIVND (reference sequence). The CDR3 is 14 residues long. In DNA form, the CDR3 reads TGTGCCAGTAGTATAGGGGAGGGCGAGTATGGCTACACCTTC. It encodes CASSIGEGEYGYTF.

The J gene is TRBJ2-7, the V gene TRBV30; no clear D. Trimming cost V 2 bases and J 6 bases, with 14 bases left between them. There are 13 residues in the CDR3. Germline CDR1 reads GTSNPN; CDR2 reads SVGIG (reference sequence). CDR3 coding DNA: TGTGCCTGGAGTCCGGGTCCTGCTCGCGAGCAGTACTTC. Translated, it gives CAWSPGPAREQYF.

V gene TRBV6-1 combines with J gene TRBJ2-1; no clear D gene. Trimming took off 4 bases at V and 7 bases at J, with 8 bases between the two ends. The CDR3 is made up of 12 amino acids. Per the germline V gene, CDR1 is MNHNS and CDR2 is SASEGT. CDR3 in DNA: TGTGCCAGCAGTGTGATGAGAAATGAGCAGTTCTTC. This translates into CASSVMRNEQFF.

CDR3 amino acids: CASSLEFAGGLREKLFF. CDR3 nucleotide sequence: TGTGCCAGCAGCTTAGAGTTTGCGGGCGGGTTACGGGAAAAACTGTTTTTT. V and J are TRBV7-8 and TRBJ1-4; D remains ambiguous. In germline, CDR1 is SGHVS, CDR2 FQNEAQ. V shed 1 base and J shed 8 bases, with 20 bases lying between them. CDR3 length: 17 amino acids. Based on the CDR3 plus reference TRBV7-8 and TRBJ1-4, the full variable domain is GAGVSQSPRYKVAKRGQDVALRCDPISGHVSLFWYQQALGQGPEFLTYFQNEAQLDKSGLPSDRFFAERPEGSVSTLKIQRTQQEDSAVYLCASSLEFAGGLREKLFFGSGTQLSVL.

Comments on this clone: The sample carries other DNA sequences with the same CDR3. The CDR3 coding sequence is TGTGCCAGCTCTCAGTACCAAGAGACCCAGTACTTC. As protein: CASSQYQETQYF. The V gene is TRBV18, the J gene TRBJ2-5; D not resolved. The CDR3 has 12 amino acids. CDR1 and CDR2 from the germline V gene are KGHSH and LQKENI. Trimming removed 6 bases at V and 0 bases at J, with 5 bases between.

This chain joins TRBV12-2 and TRBJ2-7; TRBD2 is the table's D call and was not checked against the DNA. TRBV12-2 is given as a pseudogene. The CDR3 runs 16 residues. In DNA form, the CDR3 reads TGTGCAAGTCGCTTCAAGTTCGGGGGGGTTCCTGACGAGCAGTACTTC. It translates to CASRFKFGGVPDEQYF.

Here the CDR3 DNA reads TGTGCCAGCAGCTTGGGCCGTGCGAGGCTGAATCAGCCCCAGCATTTT. Translation gives CASSLGRARLNQPQHF. This rearrangement joins TRBV5-6 to TRBJ1-5, with no clear D. The ends were cut back, 0 bases at V and 4 bases at J, with 14 bases in the middle. The CDR3 length is 16 residues. Germline CDR1 is SGHDT and CDR2 is YYEEEE.

This clone was found once. The rearrangement joins TRBV7-8 to TRBJ1-5, with D unclear. Trimming left V 2 bases short and J 1 base short, with 6 bases between. CDR1 is SGHVS and CDR2 is FQNEAQ in the germline V gene. The CDR3 contains 14 residues. CDR3 nucleotide sequence: TGTGCCAGCAGCTTACCCTTCAGCAATCAGCCCCAGCATTTT. Translating it yields CASSLPFSNQPQHF.

The rearrangement joins TRBV5-1 to TRBJ2-3; 11 bases match TRBD2. The CDR3 is made up of 15 amino acids. The J segment lost 4 bases and the V segment lost 1 base, leaving 2 bases of the junction unmatched. Per germline, CDR1 SGHRS and CDR2 YFSETQ. DNA for the CDR3: TGCGCCAGCAGCTTGCTAGCGGGGGGTGCAGATACGCAGTATTTT. Translation: CASSLLAGGADTQYF.

The chain is built from TRBV7-9 and TRBJ1-2, with a possible D match to TRBD1 (5 bases). This CDR3 spans 11 amino acids. Germline V gene data show CDR1 as SEHNR and CDR2 as FQNEAQ (reference sequence). Deletions cut 8 bases from V and 8 bases from J, with 12 bases between. In DNA form, the CDR3 reads TGTGCCAGCTGGGGGGGGTCGGGCTACACCTTC. This codes for CASWGGSGYTF.

This clone was counted a single time. The CDR3 bases are TGTGCCAGCTCACCACCTGGATGGGCCTCGGCAGTAGAAGCTGGAAACACCATATATTTT. Protein: CASSPPGWASAVEAGNTIYF. The gene calls are TRBV18 and TRBJ1-3, with unresolved D. Trimming pared 0 bases from V and 2 bases from J, leaving 23 bases between. CDR1 and CDR2 from the germline V gene are KGHSH and LQKENI. CDR3 length equals 20 residues.

This clone has a handful of counts. This rearrangement joins TRBV25-1 to TRBJ1-1; D gene unclear. The V end lost 4 bases, the J end lost 0 bases, and 12 bases lay between the germline ends. CDR1 and CDR2 (germline): MGHDK, SYGVNS. There are 15 residues in the CDR3. CDR3 in amino acids: CASSARSGLNTEAFF. The CDR3, as DNA: TGTGCCAGCAGTGCACGATCAGGTTTGAACACTGAAGCTTTCTTT.

V is TRBV11-2 and J is TRBJ2-7; 7 bases agree with TRBD1. The CDR3 sequence is 16 residues long. V was pared by 1 base and J by 0 bases, with 6 bases of the junction left unmatched. CDR1 is SGHAT, CDR2 FQNNGV, per germline. The CDR3 sequence: CASSLGPTGSSYEQYF. The CDR3 DNA sequence: TGTGCCAGCAGCTTAGGACCGACAGGGAGCTCCTACGAGCAGTACTTC.

The chain couples TRBV7-3 to TRBJ2-7; tentative D call: TRBD1 (6 bases). Trimming cost V 3 bases and J 2 bases, with 26 bases left between them. The CDR3 sequence is 19 residues long. Per the germline V gene, CDR1 is SGHTA and CDR2 is FQGTGA. The CDR3 reads CASSFGKNQFVQGAYEQYF. CDR3 coding DNA: TGTGCCAGCAGCTTTGGTAAGAACCAATTTGTACAGGGCGCCTACGAGCAGTACTTC.

This rearrangement joins TRBV2 to TRBJ2-7; 7 bases fit TRBD1. The CDR3 consists of 17 residues. Germline V gene lookup returns CDR1 SNHLY and CDR2 FYNNEI. Trimming took 1 base from V and 4 from J; bases not matched to a gene: 13. DNA for the CDR3: TGTGCCAGCAGTGAAGATGGCAGGGGCAACAGGGGTTACGAGCAGTACTTC. Protein: CASSEDGRGNRGYEQYF.

The J gene is TRBJ2-7, the V gene TRBV18, with 7 bases fitting TRBD1. V shed 3 bases and J 5 bases; nucleotides not matched to a gene: 7. Germline V CDR1 and CDR2: KGHSH, LQKENI. The CDR3 is 14 residues long. CDR3 amino acids: CASSPRTGVNEQYF. CDR3 bases: TGTGCCAGCTCACCTCGGACAGGTGTAAACGAGCAGTACTTC.